The clone carrying this T cell receptor (beta chain) appeared a single time. This CDR3 spans 16 amino acids. The J segment lost 8 bases and the V segment lost 1 base, leaving 9 bases of the junction unmatched. Looked up from germline, CDR1 is MGHDK and CDR2 is SYGVNS. The repertoire was sequenced with immunoSEQ multiplex PCR; TCRdb's copy has only in-frame clones and lacks some. The table shows some 300,000 clones, with 70% to 90% occurring only once. This specimen comes from a study of blood T cell repertoires in COVID-19. The sample was peripheral blood. The clonotype originates from a woman in her 70s with COVID-19, enrolled during active disease. The V call is TRBV25-1, the J call TRBJ2-1; TRBD2 matches 9 bases. The CDR3 sequence is CASSELGTSRSDEQFF. For the CDR3, the DNA is TGTGCCAGCAGTGAATTGGGGACTAGCCGGTCCGATGAGCAGTTCTTC.